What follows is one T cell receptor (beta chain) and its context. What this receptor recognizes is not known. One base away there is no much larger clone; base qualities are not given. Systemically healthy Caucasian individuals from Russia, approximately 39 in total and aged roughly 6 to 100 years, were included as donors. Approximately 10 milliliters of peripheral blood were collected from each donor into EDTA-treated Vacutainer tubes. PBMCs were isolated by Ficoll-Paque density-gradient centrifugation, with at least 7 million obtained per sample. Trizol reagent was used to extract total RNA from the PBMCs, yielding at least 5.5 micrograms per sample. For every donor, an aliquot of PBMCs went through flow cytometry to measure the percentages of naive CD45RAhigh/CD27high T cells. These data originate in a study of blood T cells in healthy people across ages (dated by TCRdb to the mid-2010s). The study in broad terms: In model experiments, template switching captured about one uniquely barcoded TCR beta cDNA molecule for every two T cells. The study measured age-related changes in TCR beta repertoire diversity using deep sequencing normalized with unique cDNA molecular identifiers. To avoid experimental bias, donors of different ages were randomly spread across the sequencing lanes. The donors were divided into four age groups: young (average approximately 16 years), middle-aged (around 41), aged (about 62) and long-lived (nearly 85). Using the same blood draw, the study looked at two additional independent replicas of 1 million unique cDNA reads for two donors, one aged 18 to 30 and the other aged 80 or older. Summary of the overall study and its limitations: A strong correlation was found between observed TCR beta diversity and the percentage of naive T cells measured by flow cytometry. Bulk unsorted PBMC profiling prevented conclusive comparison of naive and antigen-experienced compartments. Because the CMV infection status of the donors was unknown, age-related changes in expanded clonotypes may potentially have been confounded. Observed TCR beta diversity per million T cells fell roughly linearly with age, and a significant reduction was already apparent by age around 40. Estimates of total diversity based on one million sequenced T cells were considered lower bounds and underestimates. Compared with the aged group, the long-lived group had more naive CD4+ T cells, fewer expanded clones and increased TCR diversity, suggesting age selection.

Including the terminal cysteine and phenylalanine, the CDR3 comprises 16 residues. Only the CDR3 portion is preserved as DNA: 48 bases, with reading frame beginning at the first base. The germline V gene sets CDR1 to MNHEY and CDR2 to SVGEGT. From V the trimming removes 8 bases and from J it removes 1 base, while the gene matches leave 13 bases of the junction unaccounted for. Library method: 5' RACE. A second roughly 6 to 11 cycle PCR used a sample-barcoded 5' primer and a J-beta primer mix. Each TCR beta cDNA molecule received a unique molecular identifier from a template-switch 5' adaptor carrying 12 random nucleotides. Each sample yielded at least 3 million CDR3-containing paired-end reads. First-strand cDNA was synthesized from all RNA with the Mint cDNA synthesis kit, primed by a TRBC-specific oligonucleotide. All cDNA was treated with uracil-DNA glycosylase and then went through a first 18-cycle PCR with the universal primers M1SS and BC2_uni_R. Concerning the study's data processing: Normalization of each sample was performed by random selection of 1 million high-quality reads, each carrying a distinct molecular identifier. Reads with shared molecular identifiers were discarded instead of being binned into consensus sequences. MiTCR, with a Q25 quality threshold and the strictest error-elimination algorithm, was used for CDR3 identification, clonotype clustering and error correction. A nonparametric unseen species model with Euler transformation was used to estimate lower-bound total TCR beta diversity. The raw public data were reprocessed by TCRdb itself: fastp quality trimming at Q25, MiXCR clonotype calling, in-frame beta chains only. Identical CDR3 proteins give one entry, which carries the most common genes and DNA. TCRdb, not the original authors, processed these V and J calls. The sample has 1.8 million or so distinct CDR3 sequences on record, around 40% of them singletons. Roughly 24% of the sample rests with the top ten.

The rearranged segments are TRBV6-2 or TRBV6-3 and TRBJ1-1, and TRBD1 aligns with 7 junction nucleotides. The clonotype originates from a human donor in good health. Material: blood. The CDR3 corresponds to CASHPGQPTRNTEAFF. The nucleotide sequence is TGTGCCAGCCATCCGGGACAGCCAACTCGGAACACTGAAGCTTTCTTT.